This TCR beta chain was sequenced for a study of blood T cell repertoires in COVID-19. Across the whole study: Specimens from acute and convalescent COVID-19 originated in the United States, Italy and Spain. PBMCs, B-cell-depleted T cells, or T cells were the source of the cDNA or gDNA that made up the material.

In the authors' workflow: Estimated nucleated cell counts came from reference gene primer amplification. Sequencing used immunoSEQ multiplex PCR; TCRdb keeps in-frame clones, though not all of them. V, J and clone size reflect that table, while D and trimming were determined from the DNA. The table includes roughly 72,000 clones, about four fifths detected once. In germline, CDR1 is MNHEY, CDR2 SVGEGT. This CDR3 is 17 amino acids long. The trim removed 0 bases at V and 4 bases at J, leaving 8 bases unmatched. The sample was peripheral blood. The chain is built from TRBV6-2 or TRBV6-3 and TRBJ1-4; 7 bases align to TRBD1. This sequence was found in a man in his sixties or seventies who had recovered from COVID-19. Written as DNA, the CDR3 is TGTGCCAGCAGTTACTCTCCCGGGGACAGCCGTAATGAAAAACTGTTTTTT. It specifies CASSYSPGDSRNEKLFF.